This T cell receptor beta chain was captured in a study of T cell responses to AZD1222 COVID-19 vaccine. Assay: immunoSEQ multiplex PCR; the TCRdb copy retains only in-frame clones and omits some. Of about 42,000 clones in the sample, approximately 88% are singletons; the top ten hold 15% to 20%. V was clipped by 6 bases and J by 0 bases, with 8 bases between them. Germline V CDR1 and CDR2: MDHEN, SYDVKM. The CDR3 extends over 13 amino acids. The source is an adult who received the AZD1222 COVID-19 vaccine. V gene TRBV28 combines with J gene TRBJ1-1; D remains ambiguous. The sequencing here drew on peripheral blood, taken 28 days after the second AZD1222 dose. The CDR3 region has the DNA TGTGCCAGCAGGAGGGTCCTGAACACTGAAGCTTTCTTT. This translates into CASRRVLNTEAFF.